What follows are 17 T cell receptor beta chains derived from one specimen sequenced in a study. One entry per CDR3 protein, called by TCRdb with MiXCR from the 5' RACE reads. The data hold about 8,900 distinct CDR3 sequences, with 55% observed a single time. Tregs were sorted as CD4+CD25+CD127-/low cells. The specimen sequenced was Tregs sorted from a lymph node. Receptors originate from a female donor with breast cancer.

This clonotype was observed once. Mismatch with germline at one junction end may stem from a read error. The chain combines TRBV4-1 with TRBJ1-1; D is uncertain. The V gene's germline CDR1 is MGHRA and CDR2 YSYEKL. The CDR3 is 13 residues long. CDR3 sequence (DNA): TGCGCCAGCAGCCAAAATATGAACACTGAAGCCTACTTT. It is translated as CASSQNMNTEAYF.

The rearrangement links TRBV7-6 to TRBJ2-7; 9 nucleotides match TRBD1. CDR3 length equals 16 residues. Germline V gene lookup returns CDR1 SGHVS and CDR2 FNYEAQ. V dropped 5 bases and J dropped 5; count of bases not matched to a gene: 13. The DNA for the CDR3 is TGTGCCAGCAGCGGCCGAAGAGGACAGGGGTGGGACGAGCAGTACTTC. This codes for CASSGRRGQGWDEQYF.

The chain uses TRBV20-1 and TRBJ2-5; unclear D gene. Per germline, CDR1 DFQATT and CDR2 SNEGSKA (reference sequence). V shed 5 bases and J shed 5 bases, with 6 bases lying between them. This CDR3 comprises 10 residues. The CDR3 here is CSAGLETQYF. CDR3 in DNA: TGCAGTGCTGGATTGGAGACCCAGTACTTC.

The chain has TRBV7-8 and TRBJ2-7; 8 bases align to TRBD1. The CDR3 loop spans 16 amino acids. Germline CDR1 reads SGHVS; CDR2 reads FQNEAQ. V shed 1 base, J shed 3 bases, and the junction held 8 bases outside the gene matches. The CDR3 here is CASSLGRDRKFYEQYF. The CDR3 region has the DNA TGTGCCAGCAGCTTAGGCAGGGACAGGAAATTCTACGAGCAGTACTTC.

A few counts support this clonotype. The chain uses TRBV4-2 and TRBJ2-1; 9 nucleotides agree with TRBD2. Per germline, CDR1 LGHNA and CDR2 YNFKEQ. CDR3 size: 15 residues. Germline trimming cut 4 bases from V and 5 bases from J; bases unmatched to any gene: 6. CDR3 sequence reads: CASSPGLASDNEQFF. CDR3 nucleotide sequence: TGTGCCAGCAGCCCCGGACTAGCGAGCGACAATGAGCAGTTCTTC.

The V gene is TRBV6-2 or TRBV6-3, the J gene TRBJ1-5; 7 bases agree with TRBD1. CDR1 is MNHEY and CDR2 is SVGEGT in the germline V gene. The junction had 6 bases not matched to a gene; V was cut back by 7 bases and J by 3 bases. The CDR3 has 14 residues. DNA for the CDR3: TGTGCCAGCAACAGGGACAGTAACAATCAGCCCCAGCATTTT. Translated: CASNRDSNNQPQHF.

This clonotype has only one observation. This sequence joins TRBV28 and TRBJ1-6; D might be TRBD1 (5 bases). This CDR3 contains 12 residues. V shed 3 bases and J shed 14 bases, with 11 bases lying between them. Germline lookup yields CDR1 MDHEN and CDR2 SYDVKM. CDR3 in DNA: TGTGCCAGCAGTTTCGGGGGGGGGTCCCTCCACTTT. This sequence encodes CASSFGGGSLHF. The variable domain in full, with the rest retrieved from reference TRBV28 and TRBJ1-6, is DVKVTQSSRYLVKRTGEKVFLECVQDMDHENMFWYRQDPGLGLRLIYFSYDVKMKEKGDIPEGYSVSREKKERFSLILESASTNQTSMYLCASSFGGGSLHFGNGTRLTVT.

Only one count was recorded for this clonotype. V gene TRBV20-1 combines with J gene TRBJ1-2; 7 bases fit TRBD1. In germline, CDR1 is DFQATT, CDR2 SNEGSKA (reference sequence). The junction had 1 base not matched to a gene; V was cut back by 2 bases and J by 7 bases. CDR3 size: 11 residues. CDR3 coding DNA: TGCAGTGCTAGACGACAGGGTGGCTACACCTTC. Translation gives CSARRQGGYTF.

This chain uses TRBV7-6 with TRBJ2-3, with D perhaps given as TRBD1 or TRBD2 (5 bases each). The CDR3 loop spans 16 amino acids. Germline V gene data show CDR1 as SGHVS and CDR2 as FNYEAQ. The V end lost 5 bases, the J end lost 4 bases, and 19 bases lay between the germline ends. The DNA for the CDR3 is TGTGCCAGCAGCCTCGGGGCCGTGGGTGGCGCAGATACGCAGTATTTT. Protein: CASSLGAVGGADTQYF.

This clonotype was seen a single time. The DNA of the CDR3 is TGTGCCAGCAGCCGTCGAGGACAGGGAACTGGAAACACCATATATTTT. As protein: CASSRRGQGTGNTIYF. This chain uses TRBV14 with TRBJ1-3; 8 bases are a match to TRBD1. The V and J ends lost 4 bases and 2 bases, in that order; junction bases with no gene match: 7. CDR1 is SGHDN and CDR2 is FVKESK in the germline V gene. The CDR3 runs to 16 residues.

The chain is built from TRBV6-2 or TRBV6-3 and TRBJ1-5; no definite D call. CDR3 length: 14 amino acids. Trimming pared 2 bases from V and 3 bases from J, leaving 8 bases between. CDR1 MNHEY and CDR2 SVGEGT come from the germline V gene. In DNA, the CDR3 is TGTGCCAGCAGTTACGGGGTCTCCAATCAGCCCCAGCATTTT. Its translation: CASSYGVSNQPQHF.

This chain uses TRBV5-1 with TRBJ2-1; D is undetermined. The germline gives CDR1 SGHRS, CDR2 YFSETQ. CDR3 length: 11 amino acids. Trimming shortened V by 4 bases and J by 8 bases, and 7 bases separated the two germline ends. CDR3 DNA: TGCGCCAGCAGCGGCTTGGATGAGCAGTTCTTC. This encodes CASSGLDEQFF.

The chain joins TRBV11-2 to TRBJ2-1; the match to TRBD2 covers 9 bases. Germline V gene data show CDR1 as SGHAT and CDR2 as FQNNGV. The V segment lost 1 base and the J segment 6 bases; nucleotides outside the gene matches: 4. This CDR3 spans 15 amino acids. The CDR3 nucleotides are TGTGCCAGCAGCTTAGTAGTAGCGGGAGCCAATGAGCAGTTCTTC. Translating it yields CASSLVVAGANEQFF.

This chain connects TRBV29-1 to TRBJ1-1; unclear D gene. This CDR3 has 12 amino acids. CDR1 and CDR2 from the germline V gene are SQVTM and ANQGSEA. The V end was cut by 4 bases, the J end by 7 bases, with 13 bases between. CDR3 sequence (DNA): TGCAGCGTTGCCGGGTTAGCGGTTGAAGCTTTCTTT. Translated, it gives CSVAGLAVEAFF. The complete variable domain, with remaining parts taken from reference TRBV29-1 and TRBJ1-1, reads SAVISQKPSRDICQRGTSLTIQCQVDSQVTMMFWYRQQPGQSLTLIATANQGSEATYESGFVIDKFPISRPNLTFSTLTVSNMSPEDSSIYLCSVAGLAVEAFFGQGTRLTVV.

The chain links TRBV20-1 to TRBJ2-3, with D perhaps TRBD2 (5 bases). This CDR3 is built from 16 residues. V was trimmed by 3 bases and J by 4 bases, leaving 20 bases between them. Germline CDR1 reads DFQATT; CDR2 reads SNEGSKA (reference sequence). The DNA of the CDR3 is TGCAGTGCTAGGGAAGTACTAGTTTCCCGAGCAGATACGCAGTATTTT. Translation gives CSAREVLVSRADTQYF.

The chain joins TRBV6-6 to TRBJ1-1; maybe TRBD1 (5 bases). V was trimmed by 6 bases and J by 1 base, leaving 15 bases between them. CDR1 MNHNY and CDR2 SVGAGI come from the germline V gene (reference sequence). CDR3 length: 15 amino acids. The DNA for the CDR3 is TGTGCCAGCAGGACCCCGGGGCACGAGAACACTGAAGCTTTCTTT. Translation: CASRTPGHENTEAFF.

CDR3 residues: CSARVQEPIITDTQYF. CDR3 DNA sequence: TGCAGTGCTAGGGTCCAGGAACCGATCATCACAGATACGCAGTATTTT. This chain joins TRBV29-1 and TRBJ2-3; no clear D gene. The germline gives CDR1 SQVTM, CDR2 ANQGSEA. This CDR3 spans 16 amino acids.